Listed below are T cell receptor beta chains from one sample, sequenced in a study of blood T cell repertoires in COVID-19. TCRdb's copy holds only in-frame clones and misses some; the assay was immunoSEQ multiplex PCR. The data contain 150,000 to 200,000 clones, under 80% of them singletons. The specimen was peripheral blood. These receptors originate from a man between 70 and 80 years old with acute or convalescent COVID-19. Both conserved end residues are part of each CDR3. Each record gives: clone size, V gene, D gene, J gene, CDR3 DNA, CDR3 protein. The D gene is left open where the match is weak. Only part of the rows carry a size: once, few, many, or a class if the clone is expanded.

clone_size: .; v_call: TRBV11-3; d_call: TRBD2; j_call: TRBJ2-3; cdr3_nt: TGTGCCAGCAGCACTACTAGCGGGGCCCTTTTGACAGATACGCAGTATTTT; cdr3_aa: CASSTTSGALLTDTQYF
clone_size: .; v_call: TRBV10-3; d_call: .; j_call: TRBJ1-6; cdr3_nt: TGTGCCATCAGCGTTCAGGGGCCCCTTTCACCCCTCCACTTT; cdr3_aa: CAISVQGPLSPLHF
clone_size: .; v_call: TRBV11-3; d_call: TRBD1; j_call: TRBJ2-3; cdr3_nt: TGTGCCAGCAGCTTAGATCCCACAGGGGTCACAGATACGCAGTATTTT; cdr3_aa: CASSLDPTGVTDTQYF
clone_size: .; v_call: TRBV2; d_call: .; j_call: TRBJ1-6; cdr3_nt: TGTGCCAGCATTGCTCGACGGGGAACTAATTCACCCCTCCACTTT; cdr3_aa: CASIARRGTNSPLHF
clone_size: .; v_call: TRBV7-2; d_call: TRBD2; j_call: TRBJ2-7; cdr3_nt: TGTGCCAGCAGCTTACGGGAGGGCCAGGGCGAGCAGTACTTC; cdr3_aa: CASSLREGQGEQYF
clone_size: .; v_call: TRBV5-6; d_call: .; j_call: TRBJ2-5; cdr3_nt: TGTGCCAGCAGCTTCGGGGATCGAGAGACCCAGTACTTC; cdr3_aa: CASSFGDRETQYF
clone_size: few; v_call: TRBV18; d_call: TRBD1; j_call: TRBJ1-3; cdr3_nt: TGTGCCAGCTCCCAGAACCCGGGACAGAACTCTGGAAACACCATATATTTT; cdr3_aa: CASSQNPGQNSGNTIYF
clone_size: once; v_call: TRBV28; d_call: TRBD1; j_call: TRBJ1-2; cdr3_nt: TGTGCCAGCAGTATAAGGGGGCATGGCTACACCTTC; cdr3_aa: CASSIRGHGYTF
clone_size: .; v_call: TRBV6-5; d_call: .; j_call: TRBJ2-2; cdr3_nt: TGTGCCAGCAGTTTCGTAGCGGCGACCGGGGAGCTGTTTTTT; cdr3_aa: CASSFVAATGELFF
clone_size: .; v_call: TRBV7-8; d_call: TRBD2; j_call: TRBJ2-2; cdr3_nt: TGTGCCAGCAGCCCCGGACTAGCGGGTTGGAACACCGGGGAGCTGTTTTTT; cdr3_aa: CASSPGLAGWNTGELFF
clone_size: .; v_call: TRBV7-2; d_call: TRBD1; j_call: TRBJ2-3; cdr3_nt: TGTGCCAGCAGACTACAGGGGGGAGACCGTGCAGATACGCAGTATTTT; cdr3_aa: CASRLQGGDRADTQYF